This TCR beta chain was found in a study of T cell responses to AZD1222 COVID-19 vaccine. Study outcomes and limitations: The study reported that nearly half of spike-specific TCRs target unmutated variant regions.

This clone was observed a handful of times. What it recognizes is unknown. TCRdb's table, derived via immunoSEQ multiplex PCR, lists solely in-frame clones and lacks some. In the table there are fewer than 120,000 clones, about 81% of which are singletons. Germline assignment: CDR1 MNHNS and CDR2 SASEGT. J lost 16 bases, V lost 1 base, and 8 bases had no gene match. There are 13 residues in the CDR3. Sequences were derived from peripheral blood, sampled on day 0 of AZD1222 vaccination. The V and J genes are TRBV6-1 and TRBJ2-1, with 9 bases identical to TRBD1. The TCR sequence derives from an adult in good health. The CDR3 loop reads CASSEEQGASGFF. In DNA, the CDR3 is TGTGCCAGCAGTGAAGAACAGGGGGCCTCGGGATTCTTC.